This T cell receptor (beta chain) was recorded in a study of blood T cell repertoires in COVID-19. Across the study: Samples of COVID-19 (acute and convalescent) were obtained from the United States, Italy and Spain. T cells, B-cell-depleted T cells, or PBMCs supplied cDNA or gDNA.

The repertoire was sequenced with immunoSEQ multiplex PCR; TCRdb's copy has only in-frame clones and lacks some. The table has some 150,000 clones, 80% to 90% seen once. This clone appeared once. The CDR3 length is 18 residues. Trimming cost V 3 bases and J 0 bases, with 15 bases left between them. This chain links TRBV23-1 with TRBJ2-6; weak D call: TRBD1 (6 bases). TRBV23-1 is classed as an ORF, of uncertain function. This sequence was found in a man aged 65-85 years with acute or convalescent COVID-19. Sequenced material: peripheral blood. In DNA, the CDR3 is TGCGCCAGCAGTCACCCGGACAGACACGTCTCTGGGGCCAACGTCCTGACTTTC. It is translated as CASSHPDRHVSGANVLTF.